The 17 T cell receptor beta chains below were found in one sample sequenced in a study of T cells after posttransplantation cyclophosphamide. Cells defined as naive were viable CD3+CD4+ or CD3+CD8+ and CCR7+CD45RA+CD45RO-CD95-CD27+CD28+. Repertoires were generated with immunoSEQ multiplex PCR, while TCRdb's copy carries only in-frame clones and drops some. The sample has some 9,400 clones, about 98% seen once. The specimen sequenced was naive CD4+ T cells sorted from PBMCs. The receptors shown here come from a woman aged 60-75 years in good health, CMV-negative, and a related stem cell transplant donor.

The V call is TRBV6-5, the J call TRBJ1-2; possibly TRBD1 for D (6 bases). In germline, CDR1 is MNHEY, CDR2 SVGAGI. This CDR3 has 15 amino acids. V gave up 2 bases and J gave up 0 bases, with 10 bases separating them. CDR3: CASSYRGAANYGYTF. For the CDR3, the DNA is TGTGCCAGCAGTTACCGGGGGGCCGCTAACTATGGCTACACCTTC.

V is TRBV7-3 and J is TRBJ1-2; 7 nucleotides align to TRBD1. The CDR3 spans 13 residues. The J segment lost 3 bases and the V segment lost 4 bases, leaving 2 bases of the junction unmatched. CDR1 and CDR2 (germline): SGHTA, FQGTGA. Written as DNA, the CDR3 is TGTGCCAGCAGCTCCCAGGGGGACTATGGCTACACCTTC. Translated: CASSSQGDYGYTF.

The chain uses TRBV9 and TRBJ2-5; D perhaps matches TRBD1 (6 bases). Germline lookup yields CDR1 SGDLS and CDR2 YYNGEE. V shed 3 bases and J shed 7 bases, with 16 bases lying between them. The CDR3 has 14 amino acids. The CDR3 is CASSDGTLGVTQYF. CDR3 nucleotide sequence: TGTGCCAGCAGCGACGGGACACTGGGGGTGACCCAGTACTTC.

The chain combines TRBV10-1 with TRBJ2-7; TRBD1 matches 7 bases. The CDR3 contains 13 residues. The germline V gene encodes CDR1 WNHNN and CDR2 SYGVQD (reference sequence). The junction had 4 bases not matched to a gene; V was cut back by 8 bases and J by 0 bases. In DNA, the CDR3 is TGCGCCAGCCGACAGGGTCCCTCCTACGAGCAGTACTTC. This gives the protein CASRQGPSYEQYF.

This clone appeared a single time. The same CDR3 can be traced to other DNA sequences in this sample. For the CDR3, the DNA is TGTGCCAGCACCGAGGGGGGAGGGGTGGGGGGGCTGGGGCCCCAGCATTTT. It encodes CASTEGGGVGGLGPQHF. The rearrangement links TRBV2 to TRBJ1-5, with D possibly TRBD1 on 6 matching bases. The CDR3 has 17 amino acids. In germline, CDR1 is SNHLY, CDR2 FYNNEI. The V gene lost 7 bases and the J gene lost 9 bases, with 28 bases spanning the gap.

The V call is TRBV9, the J call TRBJ2-1; D is possibly TRBD1 (5 bases). Germline V CDR1 and CDR2: SGDLS, YYNGEE. This CDR3 spans 15 amino acids. Trimming removed 4 bases at V and 8 bases at J, with 19 bases between. The CDR3 protein is CASSPRVRIYDEQFF. The CDR3 DNA sequence: TGTGCCAGCAGCCCCAGGGTACGTATTTACGATGAGCAGTTCTTC.

The J gene is TRBJ2-2, the V gene TRBV9; the match to TRBD2 covers 7 bases. Germline CDR1 reads SGDLS; CDR2 reads YYNGEE. There are 15 residues in the CDR3. V was pared by 3 bases and J by 0 bases, with 2 bases of the junction left unmatched. CDR3 in amino acids: CASSASGANTGELFF. The CDR3, as DNA: TGTGCCAGCAGCGCCAGCGGGGCGAACACCGGGGAGCTGTTTTTT.

This clone was picked up one time. Other DNA sequences in this sample translate to the same CDR3. V usage is TRBV7-9 and J usage is TRBJ1-6, with 9 bases aligning to TRBD1. Per the germline V gene, CDR1 is SEHNR and CDR2 is FQNEAQ (reference sequence). The CDR3 length is 13 residues. Trimming removed 6 bases from V and 7 bases from J; junction bases left unmatched: 1. The CDR3: CASSGTGNSPLHF. The CDR3 DNA follows: TGTGCCAGCAGTGGGACAGGGAATTCACCCCTCCACTTT.

The chain has TRBV7-8 and TRBJ2-7; D call uncertain. The CDR3 is 12 amino acids. Germline assignment: CDR1 SGHVS and CDR2 FQNEAQ. V shed 4 bases and J shed 6 bases, with 10 bases lying between them. The CDR3 here is CASSSVASEQYF. In DNA form, the CDR3 reads TGTGCCAGCAGCTCGGTCGCGTCCGAGCAGTACTTC. Filled out from reference TRBV7-8 and TRBJ2-7, the complete variable domain reads GAGVSQSPRYKVAKRGQDVALRCDPISGHVSLFWYQQALGQGPEFLTYFQNEAQLDKSGLPSDRFFAERPEGSVSTLKIQRTQQEDSAVYLCASSSVASEQYFGPGTRLTVT.

The V gene is TRBV6-5, the J gene TRBJ1-4; 8 bases match TRBD1. Germline V CDR1 and CDR2: MNHEY, SVGAGI. The CDR3 sequence is 15 residues long. Trimming cost V 5 bases and J 2 bases; bases outside gene matches: 4. The CDR3 is CASSNRGETNEKLFF. Written as DNA, the CDR3 is TGTGCCAGCAGTAACAGGGGGGAGACTAATGAAAAACTGTTTTTT.

The CDR3 loop is CASSLAVTTNTGELFF. The CDR3, as DNA: TGTGCCAGCAGCTTAGCTGTCACTACGAACACCGGGGAGCTGTTTTTT. The gene calls are TRBV11-3 and TRBJ2-2; unclear D gene. Germline V gene sequence: CDR1 SGHNT, CDR2 YENEEA. Trimming cost V 1 base and J 0 bases, with 9 bases left between them. The CDR3 runs 16 residues.

The chain carries TRBV5-4 and TRBJ2-2; TRBD1 aligns across 8 bases. CDR1 is SGHNT and CDR2 is YYREEE in the germline V gene (reference sequence). V lost 1 base to trimming and J lost 4 bases; unmatched junction nucleotides: 0. This CDR3 comprises 14 residues. The CDR3 reads CASSLTGGTGELFF. Written as DNA, the CDR3 is TGTGCCAGCAGCTTGACAGGGGGCACCGGGGAGCTGTTTTTT.

The gene calls are TRBV11-2 and TRBJ2-2; 11 nucleotides line up with TRBD2. V lost 5 bases and J lost 5; bases outside the gene matches: 7. CDR3 length equals 16 residues. Germline V gene lookup returns CDR1 SGHAT and CDR2 FQNNGV. DNA of the CDR3: TGTGCCAGCAGCCCCGCTAGCGGGAGGCCTACCGGGGAGCTGTTTTTT. It codes for CASSPASGRPTGELFF.

The V gene is TRBV9, the J gene TRBJ2-5; TRBD2 matches at 7 bases. The V gene end was trimmed by 4 bases and the J gene end by 5 bases; junction bases not matched to a gene: 8. Germline assignment: CDR1 SGDLS and CDR2 YYNGEE. The CDR3 extends over 14 amino acids. CDR3 bases: TGTGCCAGCAGCTGGGGGGGTAGCCGGGAGACCCAGTACTTC. This gives the protein CASSWGGSRETQYF.

V is TRBV28 and J is TRBJ2-5, with 10 bases aligning to TRBD1. Germline loops: CDR1 MDHEN, CDR2 SYDVKM. After removal of 8 bases from V and 5 bases from J, the junction contained 8 bases not matched to a gene. The length of the CDR3 is 14 residues. CDR3 region: CASRDRGSWETQYF. The DNA for the CDR3 is TGTGCCAGCCGGGACAGGGGCTCATGGGAGACCCAGTACTTC.

The rearrangement joins TRBV7-9 to TRBJ1-3; D possibly corresponds to TRBD1 (5 bases). V was clipped by 0 bases and J by 7 bases, with 13 bases between them. The CDR3 is 15 amino acids. CDR1 is SEHNR, CDR2 FQNEAQ, per germline (reference sequence). DNA of the CDR3: TGTGCCAGCAGCTTAGCGCCGGGGGGGGTGAACACCATATATTTT. It specifies CASSLAPGGVNTIYF.

In DNA, the CDR3 is TGTGCCAGCAGGATAGGACAGGCGATCTCCTACGAGCAGTACTTC. This encodes CASRIGQAISYEQYF. This sequence joins TRBV6-5 and TRBJ2-7; 7 bases agree with TRBD1. There are 15 residues in the CDR3. V was pared by 6 bases and J by 0 bases, with 8 bases of the junction left unmatched. Germline-derived CDR1 and CDR2 are MNHEY and SVGAGI.